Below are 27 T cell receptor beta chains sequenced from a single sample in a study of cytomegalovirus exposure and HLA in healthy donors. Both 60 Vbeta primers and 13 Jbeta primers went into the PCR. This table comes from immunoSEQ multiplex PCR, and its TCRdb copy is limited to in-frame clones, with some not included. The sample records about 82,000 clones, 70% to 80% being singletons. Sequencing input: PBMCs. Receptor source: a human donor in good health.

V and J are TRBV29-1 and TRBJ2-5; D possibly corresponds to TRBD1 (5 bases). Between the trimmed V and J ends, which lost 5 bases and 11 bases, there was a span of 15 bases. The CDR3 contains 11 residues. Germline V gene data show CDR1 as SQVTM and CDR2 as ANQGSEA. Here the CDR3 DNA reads TGCAGCGTTTCAGGGCCCAAGGAGCAGTACTTC. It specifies CSVSGPKEQYF.

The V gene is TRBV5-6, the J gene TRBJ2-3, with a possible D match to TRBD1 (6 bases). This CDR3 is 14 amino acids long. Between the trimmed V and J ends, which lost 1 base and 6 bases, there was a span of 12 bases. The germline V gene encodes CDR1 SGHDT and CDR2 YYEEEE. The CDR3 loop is CASSLYHRDDTQYF. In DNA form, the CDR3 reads TGTGCCAGCAGCTTGTACCACAGGGATGATACGCAGTATTTT.

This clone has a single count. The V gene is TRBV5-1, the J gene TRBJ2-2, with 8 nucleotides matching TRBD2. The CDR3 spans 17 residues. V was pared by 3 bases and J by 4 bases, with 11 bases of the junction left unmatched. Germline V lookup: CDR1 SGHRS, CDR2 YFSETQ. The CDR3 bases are TGCGCCAGCAGCTACGACAGCGGGGGCTCCGGCACCGGGGAGCTGTTTTTT. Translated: CASSYDSGGSGTGELFF.

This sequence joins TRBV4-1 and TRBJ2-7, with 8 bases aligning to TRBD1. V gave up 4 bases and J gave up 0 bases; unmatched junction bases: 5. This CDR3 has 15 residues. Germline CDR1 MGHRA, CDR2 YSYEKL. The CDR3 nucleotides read TGCGCCAGCAGCCCTCGACAGGGGTTCTCCTACGAGCAGTACTTC. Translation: CASSPRQGFSYEQYF.

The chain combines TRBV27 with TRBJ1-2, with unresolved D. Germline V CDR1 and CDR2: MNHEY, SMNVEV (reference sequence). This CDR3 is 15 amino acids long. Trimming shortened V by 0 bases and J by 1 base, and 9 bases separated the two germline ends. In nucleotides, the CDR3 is TGTGCCAGCAGTTTATCTTCCAGAAATAACTATGGCTACACCTTC. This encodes CASSLSSRNNYGYTF.

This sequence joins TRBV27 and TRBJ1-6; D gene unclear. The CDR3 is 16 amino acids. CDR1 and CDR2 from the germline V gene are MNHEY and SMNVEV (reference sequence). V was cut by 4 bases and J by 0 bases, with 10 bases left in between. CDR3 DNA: TGTGCCAGCAGTTGGTTTCGGGGCTCCTATAATTCACCCCTCCACTTT. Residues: CASSWFRGSYNSPLHF.

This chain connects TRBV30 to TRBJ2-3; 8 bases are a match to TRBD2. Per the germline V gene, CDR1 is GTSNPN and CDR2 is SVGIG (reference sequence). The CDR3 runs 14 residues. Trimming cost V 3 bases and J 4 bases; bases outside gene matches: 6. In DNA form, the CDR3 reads TGTGCCTGGAGAAGAGCGGGGGCCTCAGATACGCAGTATTTT. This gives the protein CAWRRAGASDTQYF.

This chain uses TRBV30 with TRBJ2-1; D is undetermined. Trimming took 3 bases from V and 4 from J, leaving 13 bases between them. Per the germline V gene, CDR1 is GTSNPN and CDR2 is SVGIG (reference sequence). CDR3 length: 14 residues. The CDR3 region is CAWRPTGPYNEQFF. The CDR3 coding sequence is TGTGCCTGGAGACCGACTGGTCCATACAATGAGCAGTTCTTC.

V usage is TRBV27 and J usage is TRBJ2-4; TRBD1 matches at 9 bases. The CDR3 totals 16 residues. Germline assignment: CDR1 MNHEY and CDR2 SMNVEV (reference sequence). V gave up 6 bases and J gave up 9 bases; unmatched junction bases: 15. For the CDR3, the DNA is TGTGCCAGCAGGCCGGGACAGGGATCCCCCGATGGCATTCAGTACTTC. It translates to CASRPGQGSPDGIQYF.

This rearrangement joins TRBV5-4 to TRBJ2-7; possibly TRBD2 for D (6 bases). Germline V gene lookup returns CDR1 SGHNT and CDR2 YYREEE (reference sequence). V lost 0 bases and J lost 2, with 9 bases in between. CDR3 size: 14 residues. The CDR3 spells CASSLVGLTYEQYF. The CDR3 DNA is TGTGCCAGCAGCTTGGTGGGACTCACCTACGAGCAGTACTTC.

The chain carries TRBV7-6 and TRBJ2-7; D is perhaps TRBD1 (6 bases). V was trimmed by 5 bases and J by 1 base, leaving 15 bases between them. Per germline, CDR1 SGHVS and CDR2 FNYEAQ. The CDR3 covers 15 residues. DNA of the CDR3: TGTGCCAGCAGCCTACTACAGGGTACATCCTACGAGCAGTACTTC. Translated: CASSLLQGTSYEQYF.

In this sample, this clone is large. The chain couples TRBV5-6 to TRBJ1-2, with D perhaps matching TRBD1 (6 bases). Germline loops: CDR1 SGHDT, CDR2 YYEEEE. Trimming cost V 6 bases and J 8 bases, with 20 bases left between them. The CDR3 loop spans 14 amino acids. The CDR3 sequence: CASNQAGGAGGYTF. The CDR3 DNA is TGTGCCAGCAACCAAGCGGGGGGCGCGGGAGGCTACACCTTC.

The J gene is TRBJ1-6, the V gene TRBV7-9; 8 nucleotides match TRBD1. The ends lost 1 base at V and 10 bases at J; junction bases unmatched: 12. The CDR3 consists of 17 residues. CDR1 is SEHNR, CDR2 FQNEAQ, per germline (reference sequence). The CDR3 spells CASSLVGWTGRRSPLHF. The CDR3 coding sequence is TGTGCCAGCAGCTTAGTAGGATGGACAGGGAGAAGGTCACCCCTCCACTTT.

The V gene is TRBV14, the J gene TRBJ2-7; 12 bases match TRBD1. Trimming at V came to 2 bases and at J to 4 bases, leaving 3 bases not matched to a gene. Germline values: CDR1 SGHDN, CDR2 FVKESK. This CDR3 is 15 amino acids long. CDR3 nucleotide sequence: TGTGCCAGCAGCCAACCGGGACAGGGGGCGTACGAGCAGTACTTC. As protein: CASSQPGQGAYEQYF.

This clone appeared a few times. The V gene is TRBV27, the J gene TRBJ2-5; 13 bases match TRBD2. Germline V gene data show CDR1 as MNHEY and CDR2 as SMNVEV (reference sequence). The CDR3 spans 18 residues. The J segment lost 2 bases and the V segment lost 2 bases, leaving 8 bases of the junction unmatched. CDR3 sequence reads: CASSLKTSGGPRQETQYF. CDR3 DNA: TGTGCCAGCAGTTTAAAGACTAGCGGGGGGCCTAGACAAGAGACCCAGTACTTC.

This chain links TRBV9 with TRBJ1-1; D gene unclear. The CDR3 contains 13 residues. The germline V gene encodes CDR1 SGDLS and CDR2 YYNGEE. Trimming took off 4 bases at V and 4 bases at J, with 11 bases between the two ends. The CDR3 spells CASSLTGSTEAFF. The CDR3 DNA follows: TGTGCCAGCAGCCTCACGGGGAGCACTGAAGCTTTCTTT.

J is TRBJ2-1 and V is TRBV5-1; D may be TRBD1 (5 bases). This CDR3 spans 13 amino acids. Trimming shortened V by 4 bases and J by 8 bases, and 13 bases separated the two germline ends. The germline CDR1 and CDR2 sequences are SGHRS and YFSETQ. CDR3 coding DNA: TGCGCCAGCAGCAGCCCCAGGGTCTATGAGCAGTTCTTC. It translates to CASSSPRVYEQFF.

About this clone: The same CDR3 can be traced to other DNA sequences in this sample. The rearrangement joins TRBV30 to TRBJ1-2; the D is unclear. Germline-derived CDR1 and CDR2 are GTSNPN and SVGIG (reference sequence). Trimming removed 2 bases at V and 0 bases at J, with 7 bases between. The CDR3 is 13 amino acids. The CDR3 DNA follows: TGTGCCTGGAGTCCAACAACTAACTATGGCTACACCTTC. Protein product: CAWSPTTNYGYTF. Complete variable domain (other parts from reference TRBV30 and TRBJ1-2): SQTIHQWPATLVQPVGSPLSLECTVEGTSNPNLYWYRQAAGRGLQLLFYSVGIGQISSEVPQNLSASRPQDRQFILSSKKLLLSDSGFYLCAWSPTTNYGYTFGSGTRLTVV.

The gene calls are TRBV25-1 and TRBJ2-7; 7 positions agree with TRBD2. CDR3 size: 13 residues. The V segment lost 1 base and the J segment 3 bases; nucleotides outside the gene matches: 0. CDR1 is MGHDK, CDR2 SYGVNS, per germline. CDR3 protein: CASSEWEGYEQYF. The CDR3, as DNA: TGTGCCAGCAGTGAATGGGAGGGCTACGAGCAGTACTTC.

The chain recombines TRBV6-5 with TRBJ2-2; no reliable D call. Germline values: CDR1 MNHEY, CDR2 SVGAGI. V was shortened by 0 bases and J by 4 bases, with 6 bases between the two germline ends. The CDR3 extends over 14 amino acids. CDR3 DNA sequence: TGTGCCAGCAGTTACTCTCGCGGCACCGGGGAGCTGTTTTTT. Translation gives CASSYSRGTGELFF.

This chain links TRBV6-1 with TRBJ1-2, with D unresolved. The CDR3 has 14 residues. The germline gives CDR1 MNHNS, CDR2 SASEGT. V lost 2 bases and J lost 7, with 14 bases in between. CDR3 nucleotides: TGTGCCAGCAGTGAACGAGGCAGCTGGGTTGGCTACACCTTC. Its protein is CASSERGSWVGYTF.

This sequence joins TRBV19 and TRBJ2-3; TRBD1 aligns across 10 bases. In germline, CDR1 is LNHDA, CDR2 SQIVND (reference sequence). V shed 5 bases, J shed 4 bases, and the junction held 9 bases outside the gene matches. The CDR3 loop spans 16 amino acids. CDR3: CASSPQTGGASDTQYF. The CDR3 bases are TGTGCCAGTAGTCCGCAGACAGGGGGCGCTTCAGATACGCAGTATTTT. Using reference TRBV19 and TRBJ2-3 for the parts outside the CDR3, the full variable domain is DGGITQSPKYLFRKEGQNVTLSCEQNLNHDAMYWYRQDPGQGLRLIYYSQIVNDFQKGDIAEGYSVSREKKESFPLTVTSAQKNPTAFYLCASSPQTGGASDTQYFGPGTRLTVL.

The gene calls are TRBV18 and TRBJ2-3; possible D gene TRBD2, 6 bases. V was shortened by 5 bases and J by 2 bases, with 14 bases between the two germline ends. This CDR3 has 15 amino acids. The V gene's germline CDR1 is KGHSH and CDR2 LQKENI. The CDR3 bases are TGTGCCAGCTCAGGCCCGGGGGAGTCCACAGATACGCAGTATTTT. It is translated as CASSGPGESTDTQYF.

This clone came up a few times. CDR3 nucleotides: TGTGCCATCAAGGTCACGGGGGGGCTGGGAGAGACCCAGTACTTC. Protein sequence: CAIKVTGGLGETQYF. V and J are TRBV10-3 and TRBJ2-5; 8 positions agree with TRBD2. Germline CDR1 reads ENHRY; CDR2 reads SYGVKD. After removal of 7 bases from V and 4 bases from J, the junction contained 11 bases not matched to a gene. This CDR3 has 15 amino acids.

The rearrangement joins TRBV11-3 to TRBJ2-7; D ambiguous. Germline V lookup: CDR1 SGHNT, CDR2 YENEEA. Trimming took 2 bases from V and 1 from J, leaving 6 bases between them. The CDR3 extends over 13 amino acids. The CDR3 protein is CASSLHTSYEQYF. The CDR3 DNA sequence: TGTGCCAGCAGCTTACATACTTCCTACGAGCAGTACTTC.

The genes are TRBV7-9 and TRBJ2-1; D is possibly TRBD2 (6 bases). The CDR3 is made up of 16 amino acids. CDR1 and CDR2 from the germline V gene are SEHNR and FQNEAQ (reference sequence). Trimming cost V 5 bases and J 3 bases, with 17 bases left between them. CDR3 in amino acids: CASSGAGGENYNEQFF. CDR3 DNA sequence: TGTGCCAGCAGCGGGGCTGGCGGGGAGAACTACAATGAGCAGTTCTTC.

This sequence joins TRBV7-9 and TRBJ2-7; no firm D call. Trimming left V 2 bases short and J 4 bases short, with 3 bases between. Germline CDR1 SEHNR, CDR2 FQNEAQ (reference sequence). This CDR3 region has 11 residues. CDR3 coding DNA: TGTGCCAGCAGCTTAACTTACGAGCAGTACTTC. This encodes CASSLTYEQYF.